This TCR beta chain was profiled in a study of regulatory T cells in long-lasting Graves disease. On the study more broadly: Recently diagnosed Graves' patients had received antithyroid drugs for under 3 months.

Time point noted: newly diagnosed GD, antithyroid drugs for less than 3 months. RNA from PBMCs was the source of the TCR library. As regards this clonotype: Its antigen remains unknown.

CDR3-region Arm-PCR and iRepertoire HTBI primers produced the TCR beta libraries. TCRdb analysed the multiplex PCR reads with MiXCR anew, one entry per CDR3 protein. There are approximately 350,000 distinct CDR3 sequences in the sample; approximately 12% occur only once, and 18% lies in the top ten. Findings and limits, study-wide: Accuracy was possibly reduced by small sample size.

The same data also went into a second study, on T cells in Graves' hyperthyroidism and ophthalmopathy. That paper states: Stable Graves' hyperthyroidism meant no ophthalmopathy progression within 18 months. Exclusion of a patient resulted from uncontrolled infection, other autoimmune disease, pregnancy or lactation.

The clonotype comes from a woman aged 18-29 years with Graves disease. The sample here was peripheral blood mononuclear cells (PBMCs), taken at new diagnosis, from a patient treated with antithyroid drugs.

DNA of the CDR3: TGCAGTGCTAGGGAGGACTACAATGAGCAGTTCTTC. Protein: CSAREDYNEQFF. The V gene is TRBV20-1, the J gene TRBJ2-1; TRBD2 might be the D (5 bases). Germline V CDR1 and CDR2: DFQATT, SNEGSKA (reference sequence). CDR3 length: 12 amino acids. Trimming stripped 3 bases from V and 3 bases from J, with 6 bases between.